Shown below are 18 T cell receptor beta chains from a single sample sequenced in a study of blood T cell repertoires in COVID-19. Method: immunoSEQ multiplex PCR; TCRdb's copy keeps in-frame clones and lacks some. The sample lists over 250,000 clones; 86% were seen once. Input material: PBMCs or T cells enriched from blood (not recorded which). The origin of the receptors is a woman younger than 30 who had recovered from COVID-19.

The CDR3 here is CASSQDVRQGTKTEAFF. CDR3 nucleotides: TGCGCCAGCAGCCAAGATGTGCGACAGGGGACGAAAACTGAAGCTTTCTTT. The chain has TRBV4-1 and TRBJ1-1; 8 bases map to TRBD1. Per the germline V gene, CDR1 is MGHRA and CDR2 is YSYEKL. With V trimmed by 0 bases and J by 5 bases, 11 bases remained unmatched. The CDR3 has 17 residues.

The chain couples TRBV7-9 to TRBJ1-5; 7 bases align to TRBD1. Germline trimming cut 5 bases from V and 4 bases from J; bases unmatched to any gene: 5. The CDR3 is 14 residues long. Germline CDR1 is SEHNR and CDR2 is FQNEAQ (reference sequence). Written as DNA, the CDR3 is TGTGCCAGCAGCCCGAGGGGGCTTAATCAGCCCCAGCATTTT. Protein: CASSPRGLNQPQHF. Variable domain in full (rest from reference TRBV7-9 and TRBJ1-5): DTGVSQNPRHKITKRGQNVTFRCDPISEHNRLYWYRQTLGQGPEFLTYFQNEAQLEKSRLLSDRFSAERPKGSFSTLEIQRTEQGDSAMYLCASSPRGLNQPQHFGDGTRLSIL.

The chain links TRBV29-1 to TRBJ1-3; D possibly corresponds to TRBD1 (5 bases). CDR1 SQVTM and CDR2 ANQGSEA come from the germline V gene. V was clipped by 0 bases and J by 11 bases, with 26 bases between them. The CDR3 is 17 amino acids. CDR3 coding DNA: TGCAGCGTTGAAGATTCCTCGGACATCCGTGGCGTATCAGCCATATATTTT. It specifies CSVEDSSDIRGVSAIYF. Filled out from reference TRBV29-1 and TRBJ1-3, the complete variable domain reads SAVISQKPSRDICQRGTSLTIQCQVDSQVTMMFWYRQQPGQSLTLIATANQGSEATYESGFVIDKFPISRPNLTFSTLTVSNMSPEDSSIYLCSVEDSSDIRGVSAIYFGEGSWLTVV.

Here the CDR3 reads CASSLGRRYGYTF. As DNA, the CDR3 is TGCGCCAGCAGCTTGGGGAGGAGGTATGGCTACACCTTC. The chain employs TRBV5-1 and TRBJ1-2; D is ambiguous. With 0 bases removed from V and 5 bases from J, the gap between germline ends came to 8 bases. From germline, CDR1 is SGHRS and CDR2 YFSETQ. The length of the CDR3 is 13 residues.

The chain uses TRBV2 and TRBJ2-7, with unresolved D. Germline V gene lookup returns CDR1 SNHLY and CDR2 FYNNEI. V gave up 2 bases and J gave up 3 bases, with 14 bases separating them. CDR3 length: 15 amino acids. The CDR3 loop is CASSEIEILGYEQYF. The CDR3 region has the DNA TGTGCCAGCAGTGAAATAGAGATTCTTGGCTACGAGCAGTACTTC.

The chain carries TRBV18 and TRBJ1-5; 8 bases fit TRBD1. CDR3 length: 18 residues. With 0 bases clipped from V and 7 bases from J, the junction kept 14 bases outside the gene matches. Germline-derived CDR1 and CDR2 are KGHSH and LQKENI. Written as DNA, the CDR3 is TGTGCCAGCTCACCACCAGAGGCAGCCGAACCAGGGGGCCAGCCCCAGCATTTT. As protein: CASSPPEAAEPGGQPQHF.

This chain uses TRBV7-7 with TRBJ1-4; TRBD1 might be the D (6 bases). The CDR3 spans 15 residues. V was pared by 5 bases and J by 0 bases, with 10 bases between. CDR1 and CDR2 from the germline V gene are SSHAT and FNYEAQ (reference sequence). CDR3 amino acids: CASSPGTSTNEKLFF. In DNA form, the CDR3 reads TGTGCCAGCAGCCCGGGGACATCAACTAATGAAAAACTGTTTTTT.

This clone has just a few counts. This chain joins TRBV7-9 and TRBJ1-2; no firm D call. The ends were cut back, 5 bases at V and 5 bases at J, with 15 bases in the middle. The length of the CDR3 is 14 residues. Germline CDR1 reads SEHNR; CDR2 reads FQNEAQ (reference sequence). CDR3 sequence: CASSAYKEPYGYTF. The CDR3 nucleotides are TGTGCCAGCAGCGCCTATAAAGAGCCGTATGGCTACACCTTC.

CDR3 DNA sequence: TGTGCCAGCAGCCAAGGTAATAGCGGGAGGTACGAGCAGTACTTC. Its translation: CASSQGNSGRYEQYF. The V and J genes are TRBV3-1 (or the pseudogene TRBV3-2) and TRBJ2-7; 10 bases fit TRBD2. The ends lost 1 base at V and 4 bases at J; junction bases unmatched: 4. Germline CDR1 reads LGHDT; CDR2 reads YNNKEL (reference sequence). The CDR3 runs 15 residues.

The chain links TRBV5-4 to TRBJ1-1; possibly TRBD1 for D (6 bases). The V gene lost 2 bases and the J gene lost 1 base, with 9 bases spanning the gap. The length of the CDR3 is 14 residues. The germline V gene encodes CDR1 SGHNT and CDR2 YYREEE (reference sequence). CDR3 in amino acids: CASSFSRGNTEAFF. The CDR3 bases are TGTGCCAGCAGCTTCAGCAGGGGGAACACTGAAGCTTTCTTT.

This sequence joins TRBV9 and TRBJ1-2; D unresolved. Trimming stripped 4 bases from V and 3 bases from J, with 13 bases between. CDR1 SGDLS and CDR2 YYNGEE come from the germline V gene. CDR3 length: 14 residues. DNA for the CDR3: TGTGCCAGCAGCCCTAGCGGGAGATACTATGGCTACACCTTC. Translation gives CASSPSGRYYGYTF.

This sequence joins TRBV2 and TRBJ1-1; possible D gene TRBD1, 5 bases. The CDR3 spans 15 residues. Per germline, CDR1 SNHLY and CDR2 FYNNEI. V shed 3 bases and J shed 7 bases, with 18 bases lying between them. CDR3 residues: CASSDRAGGLGEAFF. The CDR3 region has the DNA TGTGCCAGCAGTGACAGGGCGGGGGGACTTGGTGAAGCTTTCTTT.

The chain employs TRBV27 and TRBJ2-7; 7 bases fit TRBD2. This CDR3 has 15 amino acids. CDR1 is MNHEY, CDR2 SMNVEV, per germline (reference sequence). V lost 8 bases to trimming and J lost 4 bases; unmatched junction nucleotides: 14. The CDR3 sequence is CASGRTLAASYEQYF. The CDR3 coding sequence is TGTGCCAGCGGGCGTACTCTAGCGGCCTCGTACGAGCAGTACTTC.

This clone appeared a single time. The DNA of the CDR3 is TGTGCCAGCAGTTTAGCGGGAGGGCCTGGCGAGCAGTACTTC. Translating it yields CASSLAGGPGEQYF. This chain uses TRBV27 with TRBJ2-7; 9 bases line up with TRBD2. The CDR3 has 14 residues. Germline CDR1 MNHEY, CDR2 SMNVEV (reference sequence). V shed 2 bases and J 6 bases; nucleotides not matched to a gene: 5.

The chain joins TRBV28 to TRBJ1-1; possibly TRBD1 for D (5 bases). This CDR3 comprises 14 residues. V lost 3 bases to trimming and J lost 0 bases, with 8 bases between them. The germline V gene has CDR1 MDHEN and CDR2 SYDVKM. The DNA for the CDR3 is TGTGCCAGCAGTTTGACAGTGGTGAACACTGAAGCTTTCTTT. Encoded protein: CASSLTVVNTEAFF.

This clone was observed a handful of times. The chain uses TRBV6-5 and TRBJ1-2; D unresolved. The length of the CDR3 is 12 residues. V lost 0 bases, J lost 4 bases, and 3 bases lay in between. CDR1 is MNHEY and CDR2 is SVGAGI in the germline V gene. The chain's CDR3 is CASSYSGYGYTF. The CDR3 bases are TGTGCCAGCAGTTACTCCGGCTATGGCTACACCTTC.

The chain is built from TRBV25-1 and TRBJ1-1, with a tentative D call TRBD1 (5 bases). CDR3 size: 13 residues. V was cut by 4 bases and J by 3 bases, with 9 bases left in between. Germline V lookup: CDR1 MGHDK, CDR2 SYGVNS. The CDR3 sequence: CASSAPGYTEAFF. DNA for the CDR3: TGTGCCAGCAGTGCCCCAGGGTACACTGAAGCTTTCTTT.

V gene TRBV19 combines with J gene TRBJ1-6, with no clear D. CDR1 and CDR2 from the germline V gene are LNHDA and SQIVND (reference sequence). Deletions cut 5 bases from V and 6 bases from J, with 14 bases between. This CDR3 has 15 amino acids. The CDR3 sequence: CASSHGIQTNSPLHF. The CDR3, as DNA: TGTGCCAGTAGTCACGGGATTCAAACTAATTCACCCCTCCACTTT.